A selection of T cell receptor beta chains follows, all from one sample in a study of T-cell memory formation after mild COVID-19. TCRdb processed the 5' RACE reads anew with MiXCR; each CDR3 protein has one entry. The data hold fewer than 600,000 distinct CDR3 sequences, with 20% to 25% observed a single time. Material: PBMCs or a T cell subset sorted from them (not recorded which). These receptors all come from an adult woman who had mild COVID-19 (a few samples of this study predate the infection). Cell type and time point are not known. Both conserved end residues are part of each CDR3. The D gene is left open where the match is weak. A clone size is listed for some rows: how often the clone was seen (once, few, many), or a class if it is expanded.

few,TRBJ1-2,-,TRBV24-1,CATSDPGDYGYTF,TGTGCCACCAGTGATCCCGGGGATTATGGCTACACCTTC
few,TRBJ2-5,TRBD2,TRBV4-1,CASSLTSPETQYF,TGCGCCAGCAGCTTGACTAGCCCAGAGACCCAGTACTTC
few,TRBJ2-1,-,TRBV7-3,CASSLYPQGSHEQFF,TGTGCCAGCAGCTTATATCCCCAAGGGTCGCACGAGCAGTTCTTC
-,TRBJ2-1,-,TRBV10-3,CAIRAGPEGNEQFF,TGTGCCATCAGGGCAGGCCCGGAGGGCAATGAGCAGTTCTTC
-,TRBJ2-1,-,TRBV19,CASSPEVRMSGDEQFF,TGTGCCAGTAGCCCAGAGGTGAGGATGTCGGGCGATGAGCAGTTCTTC
few,TRBJ1-1,TRBD1,TRBV5-1,CASSLGQGAPNTEAFF,TGCGCCAGCAGCTTGGGACAGGGGGCCCCGAACACTGAAGCTTTCTTT
-,TRBJ2-3,-,TRBV25-1,CASSLGLDPDTQYF,TGTGCCAGCAGCTTGGGGCTAGATCCAGATACGCAGTATTTT
few,TRBJ1-1,-,TRBV10-3,CAIRDIPMNTEAFF,TGTGCCATCAGGGACATTCCCATGAACACTGAAGCTTTCTTT
few,TRBJ1-2,-,TRBV20-1,CSASPGVDTGYTF,TGCAGTGCTAGTCCCGGGGTGGATACAGGCTACACCTTC
many,TRBJ2-6,-,TRBV11-2,CASSSPRSQGGPGANVLTF,TGTGCCAGCAGCTCGCCCCGTAGTCAGGGCGGCCCTGGGGCCAACGTCCTGACTTTC
many,TRBJ2-5,TRBD1,TRBV12-3/TRBV12-4,CASSRDRGWETQYF,TGTGCCAGCAGCCGGGACAGGGGATGGGAGACCCAGTACTTC
few,TRBJ2-1,TRBD2,TRBV7-2,CASSRTALAGFFNEQFF,TGTGCCAGCAGCCGAACGGCACTAGCGGGATTCTTCAATGAGCAGTTCTTC
-,TRBJ2-3,TRBD2,TRBV6-6,CASSPWSSGGTDTQYF,TGTGCCAGCAGTCCCTGGAGTAGCGGGGGTACAGATACGCAGTATTTT
few,TRBJ2-1,-,TRBV5-4,CASSPTAGGRDNEQFF,TGTGCCAGCAGCCCTACAGCGGGCGGAAGGGACAATGAGCAGTTCTTC
-,TRBJ2-7,TRBD2,TRBV7-2,CASRTSGNTYEQYF,TGTGCCAGCAGGACGAGCGGGAACACCTACGAGCAGTACTTC
-,TRBJ1-1,-,TRBV19,CASSIDRWSKLAGNTEAFF,TGTGCCAGTAGTATAGATCGATGGAGCAAATTAGCGGGGAACACTGAAGCTTTCTTT
-,TRBJ2-5,-,TRBV29-1,CSVGQRSETQYF,TGCAGCGTTGGGCAGAGATCCGAGACCCAGTACTTC
-,TRBJ1-2,-,TRBV24-1,CATSGFGGTNYGYTF,TGTGCCACCAGTGGGTTCGGCGGGACTAACTATGGCTACACCTTC
many,TRBJ1-5,TRBD1,TRBV5-1,CASSPGQGGNQPQHF,TGCGCCAGCAGCCCGGGACAGGGAGGTAATCAGCCCCAGCATTTT